Below are 10 T cell receptor beta chains sequenced from a single sample in a study of cytomegalovirus exposure and HLA in healthy donors. Primers for the PCR totalled 60 Vbeta and 13 Jbeta. The method was immunoSEQ multiplex PCR; TCRdb's version includes in-frame clones alone and lacks a portion of them. The table includes just over 200,000 clones, approximately 78% detected once. The sequenced sample consisted of PBMCs. The receptor source for this set is a woman in her forties in good health and CMV-seronegative.

V gene TRBV7-9 combines with J gene TRBJ2-3; D may be TRBD1 (7 bases). The CDR3 consists of 19 residues. Germline V lookup: CDR1 SEHNR, CDR2 FQNEAQ (reference sequence). Trimming shortened V by 4 bases and J by 0 bases, and 23 bases separated the two germline ends. The CDR3 nucleotides are TGTGCCAGCAGCTCCACACTCCAGGGGGGCTTGCCGAGCACAGATACGCAGTATTTT. It encodes CASSSTLQGGLPSTDTQYF.

The sample holds a few counts of this clone. V and J are TRBV27 and TRBJ1-4; D is unresolved. The CDR3 extends over 14 amino acids. The germline V gene encodes CDR1 MNHEY and CDR2 SMNVEV (reference sequence). Deletions cut 8 bases from V and 7 bases from J, with 17 bases between. CDR3 in amino acids: CASAAASFLEKLFF. DNA of the CDR3: TGTGCCAGCGCCGCGGCAAGTTTTCTTGAAAAACTGTTTTTT.

This chain links TRBV5-1 with TRBJ2-3; 7 positions agree with TRBD2. CDR1 SGHRS and CDR2 YFSETQ come from the germline V gene. The CDR3 has 16 amino acids. Losses at the gene ends were 3 bases for V and 2 bases for J; bases not matched to a gene: 9. CDR3 amino acids: CASSSNTGTTTDTQYF. CDR3 sequence (DNA): TGCGCCAGCAGCTCAAATACCGGGACTACCACAGATACGCAGTATTTT.

This chain uses TRBV7-8 with TRBJ2-1; possibly TRBD2 for D (6 bases). This CDR3 comprises 14 residues. The ends were cut back, 1 base at V and 15 bases at J, with 19 bases in the middle. Germline CDR1 and CDR2: SGHVS and FQNEAQ. CDR3 protein: CASSLDLASGWRFF. CDR3 in DNA: TGTGCCAGCAGCTTAGACCTAGCGTCTGGGTGGCGGTTCTTC.

In its sample, this clone was seen once. The chain has TRBV5-4 and TRBJ1-2; D possibly corresponds to TRBD1 (6 bases). The germline V gene encodes CDR1 SGHNT and CDR2 YYREEE (reference sequence). V gave up 4 bases and J gave up 5 bases, with 18 bases separating them. The CDR3 runs 15 residues. The CDR3 loop reads CASSPGGRWIYGYTF. CDR3 nucleotides: TGTGCCAGCAGCCCGGGGGGGCGATGGATTTATGGCTACACCTTC.

This chain links TRBV5-1 with TRBJ2-7, with 8 bases matching TRBD1. Trimming cost V 2 bases and J 5 bases; bases outside gene matches: 6. This CDR3 has 14 amino acids. Germline-derived CDR1 and CDR2 are SGHRS and YFSETQ. The CDR3: CASSFQGAANEQYF. The CDR3 DNA sequence: TGCGCCAGCAGCTTCCAGGGGGCAGCGAACGAGCAGTACTTC.

The V call is TRBV6-6, the J call TRBJ2-1; TRBD1 might be the D (6 bases). The CDR3 length is 13 residues. V gave up 5 bases and J gave up 10 bases, with 15 bases separating them. The germline V gene encodes CDR1 MNHNY and CDR2 SVGAGI (reference sequence). In nucleotides, the CDR3 is TGTGCCAGCAGTGGACCACAGGGTAGAGAGCAGTTCTTC. This sequence encodes CASSGPQGREQFF.

The chain uses TRBV19 and TRBJ2-3; TRBD1 matches at 9 bases. Germline V CDR1 and CDR2: LNHDA, SQIVND (reference sequence). CDR3 length equals 14 residues. The J segment lost 4 bases and the V segment lost 5 bases, leaving 4 bases of the junction unmatched. The CDR3 loop is CASSVQGASDTQYF. CDR3 nucleotides: TGTGCCAGTAGTGTACAGGGGGCCTCAGATACGCAGTATTTT. The full variable domain, completed using reference TRBV19 and TRBJ2-3, is DGGITQSPKYLFRKEGQNVTLSCEQNLNHDAMYWYRQDPGQGLRLIYYSQIVNDFQKGDIAEGYSVSREKKESFPLTVTSAQKNPTAFYLCASSVQGASDTQYFGPGTRLTVL.

The chain joins TRBV5-4 to TRBJ1-1; D is ambiguous. This CDR3 region has 13 residues. Deletions cut 3 bases from V and 0 bases from J, with 6 bases between. Per germline, CDR1 SGHNT and CDR2 YYREEE (reference sequence). The CDR3 DNA sequence: TGTGCCAGCAGCTCTGAGATGAACACTGAAGCTTTCTTT. Its translation is CASSSEMNTEAFF.

This clone appeared once. CDR3: CASSAGIANTGELFF. For the CDR3, the DNA is TGTGCCAGCAGCGCGGGTATAGCGAACACCGGGGAGCTGTTTTTT. The rearrangement uses TRBV25-1 and TRBJ2-2, with D maybe TRBD2 (5 bases). The CDR3 totals 15 residues. Trimming left V 6 bases short and J 0 bases short, with 11 bases between. CDR1 and CDR2 from the germline V gene are MGHDK and SYGVNS. Full variable domain (missing parts from reference TRBV25-1 and TRBJ2-2): EADIYQTPRYLVIGTGKKITLECSQTMGHDKMYWYQQDPGMELHLIHYSYGVNSTEKGDLSSESTVSRIRTEHFPLTLESARPSHTSQYLCASSAGIANTGELFFGEGSRLTVL.